The 10 T cell receptor beta chains given below trace back to one sample, sequenced in a study of OX40 agonist ivuxolimab in advanced cancers. Data came from immunoSEQ multiplex PCR; TCRdb stores just in-frame clones and leaves some out. The data contain some 19,000 clones, 75% to 85% of them singletons. The sequenced sample was CD4+ or CD8+ T cells sorted from blood, obtained in a trial of the OX40 agonist ivuxolimab. The receptors derive from an adult with an advanced solid tumor such as melanoma, head and neck, liver or kidney cancer.

The chain uses TRBV4-1 and TRBJ1-1, with a weak D call TRBD1 (5 bases). V lost 1 base and J lost 11, with 17 bases in between. The CDR3 runs to 14 residues. The germline gives CDR1 MGHRA, CDR2 YSYEKL. This CDR3 reads CASSQAVKGTEAFF. As DNA, the CDR3 is TGCGCCAGCAGCCAAGCCGTCAAAGGGACGGAGGCTTTCTTT.

The rearrangement uses TRBV7-6 and TRBJ2-3; TRBD2 agrees at 7 bases. The germline V gene encodes CDR1 SGHVS and CDR2 FNYEAQ. CDR3 length: 15 amino acids. Trimming cost V 2 bases and J 2 bases; bases outside gene matches: 4. This CDR3 reads CASSLFAGDTDTQYF. Written as DNA, the CDR3 is TGTGCCAGCAGCTTATTCGCGGGGGACACAGATACGCAGTATTTT.

The rearrangement links TRBV5-4 to TRBJ2-3; TRBD2 matches 7 bases. V shed 2 bases and J 3 bases; nucleotides not matched to a gene: 6. The CDR3 runs 15 residues. CDR1 SGHNT and CDR2 YYREEE come from the germline V gene (reference sequence). The CDR3 spells CASSFSGAGTDTQYF. CDR3 nucleotide sequence: TGTGCCAGCAGCTTCAGCGGGGCTGGAACAGATACGCAGTATTTT. Looking up the rest from reference TRBV5-4 and TRBJ2-3 gives the full variable domain: ETGVTQSPTHLIKTRGQQVTLRCSSQSGHNTVSWYQQALGQGPQFIFQYYREEENGRGNFPPRFSGLQFPNYSSELNVNALELDDSALYLCASSFSGAGTDTQYFGPGTRLTVL.

The V call is TRBV6-4, the J call TRBJ2-7; the D gene is possibly TRBD1 (6 bases). From germline, CDR1 is MRHNA and CDR2 SNTAGT. The CDR3 runs 18 residues. Trimming stripped 2 bases from V and 2 bases from J, with 22 bases between. CDR3: CASSDEEGERESPYEQYF. The CDR3 DNA sequence: TGTGCCAGCAGTGACGAAGAGGGGGAGAGGGAGTCCCCCTACGAGCAGTACTTC.

The chain joins TRBV11-2 to TRBJ1-3; D gene ambiguous. The CDR3 contains 12 residues. Germline values: CDR1 SGHAT, CDR2 FQNNGV. Between the trimmed V and J ends, which lost 7 bases and 0 bases, there was a span of 4 bases. For the CDR3, the DNA is TGTGCCAGCAAGATCTCTGGAAACACCATATATTTT. Residues: CASKISGNTIYF.

The chain is built from TRBV5-4 and TRBJ2-1; the match to TRBD1 covers 9 bases. Germline V CDR1 and CDR2: SGHNT, YYREEE (reference sequence). There are 15 residues in the CDR3. The J segment lost 2 bases and the V segment lost 3 bases, leaving 3 bases of the junction unmatched. CDR3 nucleotides: TGTGCCAGCAGCTGGGGGACAGGGACCTACAATGAGCAGTTCTTC. This sequence encodes CASSWGTGTYNEQFF.

V usage is TRBV10-2 and J usage is TRBJ2-1; the match to TRBD2 covers 7 bases. From germline, CDR1 is WSHSY and CDR2 SAAADI. Trimming at V came to 7 bases and at J to 3 bases, leaving 6 bases not matched to a gene. The CDR3 extends over 14 amino acids. CDR3 region: CASTGGSGYNEQFF. The CDR3 region has the DNA TGCGCCAGCACGGGAGGTTCGGGCTACAATGAGCAGTTCTTC.

Judged by abundance, this clone is large. V usage is TRBV5-1 and J usage is TRBJ2-3, with D maybe TRBD2 (5 bases). V was trimmed by 4 bases and J by 4 bases, leaving 7 bases between them. CDR1 is SGHRS and CDR2 is YFSETQ in the germline V gene. The CDR3 is made up of 12 amino acids. CDR3 sequence (DNA): TGCGCCAGCAGCCAGGAGGCAGATACGCAGTATTTT. Translation gives CASSQEADTQYF.

CDR3 loop: CASSLSQDHTQYF. DNA of the CDR3: TGTGCCAGCAGTCTCTCGCAGGACCATACGCAGTATTTT. The rearrangement links TRBV28 to TRBJ2-3, with D uncertain. In germline, CDR1 is MDHEN, CDR2 SYDVKM. V was trimmed by 5 bases and J by 7 bases, leaving 13 bases between them. The CDR3 is made up of 13 amino acids.

This clone appeared a few times. The V call is TRBV9, the J call TRBJ1-6; D might be TRBD1 (5 bases). The length of the CDR3 is 16 residues. Germline V gene data show CDR1 as SGDLS and CDR2 as YYNGEE. Trimming removed 4 bases at V and 0 bases at J, with 11 bases between. CDR3 DNA: TGTGCCAGCAGCCCAGAGGGGAGCTCCTATAATTCACCCCTCCACTTT. It encodes CASSPEGSSYNSPLHF.